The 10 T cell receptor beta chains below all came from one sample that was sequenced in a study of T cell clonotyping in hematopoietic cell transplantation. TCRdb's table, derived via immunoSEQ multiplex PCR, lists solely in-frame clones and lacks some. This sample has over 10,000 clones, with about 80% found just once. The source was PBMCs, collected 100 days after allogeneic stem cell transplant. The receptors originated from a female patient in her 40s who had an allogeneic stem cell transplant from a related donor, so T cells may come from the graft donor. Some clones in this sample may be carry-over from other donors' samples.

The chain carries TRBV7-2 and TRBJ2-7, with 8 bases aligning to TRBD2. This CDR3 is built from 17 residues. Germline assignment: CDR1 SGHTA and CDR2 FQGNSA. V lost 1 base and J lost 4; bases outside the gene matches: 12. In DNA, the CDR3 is TGTGCCAGCAGCTTAGTCCCAGGACCGGGAGGGTCTTACGAGCAGTACTTC. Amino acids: CASSLVPGPGGSYEQYF. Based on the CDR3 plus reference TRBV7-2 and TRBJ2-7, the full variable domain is GAGVSQSPSNKVTEKGKDVELRCDPISGHTALYWYRQSLGQGLEFLIYFQGNSAPDKSGLPSDRFSAERTGGSVSTLTIQRTQQEDSAVYLCASSLVPGPGGSYEQYFGPGTRLTVT.

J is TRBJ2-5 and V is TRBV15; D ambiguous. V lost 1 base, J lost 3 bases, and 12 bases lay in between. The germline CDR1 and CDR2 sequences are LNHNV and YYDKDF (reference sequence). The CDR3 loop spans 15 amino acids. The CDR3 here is CATSRVNNQKETQYF. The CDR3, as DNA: TGTGCCACCAGCAGAGTGAACAATCAGAAAGAGACCCAGTACTTC.

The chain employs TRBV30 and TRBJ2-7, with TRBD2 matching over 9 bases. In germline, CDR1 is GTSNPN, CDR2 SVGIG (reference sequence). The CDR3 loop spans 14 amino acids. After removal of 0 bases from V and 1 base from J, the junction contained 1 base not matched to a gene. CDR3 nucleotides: TGTGCCTGGAGTGTTCTAGCGGGGTCCTACGAGCAGTACTTC. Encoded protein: CAWSVLAGSYEQYF.

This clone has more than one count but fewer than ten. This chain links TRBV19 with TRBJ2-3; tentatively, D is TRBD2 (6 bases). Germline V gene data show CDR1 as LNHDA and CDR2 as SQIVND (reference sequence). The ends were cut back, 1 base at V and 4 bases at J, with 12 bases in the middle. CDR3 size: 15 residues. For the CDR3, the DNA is TGTGCCAGTAGTATAGCCGGCGGGATCTCAGATACGCAGTATTTT. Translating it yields CASSIAGGISDTQYF. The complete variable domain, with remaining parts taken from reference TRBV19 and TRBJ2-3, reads DGGITQSPKYLFRKEGQNVTLSCEQNLNHDAMYWYRQDPGQGLRLIYYSQIVNDFQKGDIAEGYSVSREKKESFPLTVTSAQKNPTAFYLCASSIAGGISDTQYFGPGTRLTVL.

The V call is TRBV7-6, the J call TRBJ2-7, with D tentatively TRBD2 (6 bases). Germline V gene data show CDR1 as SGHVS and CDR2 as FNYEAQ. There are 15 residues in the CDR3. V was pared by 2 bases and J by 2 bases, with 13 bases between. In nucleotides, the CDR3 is TGTGCCAGCAGCTTATCCGGGACTGGGGCCTACGAGCAGTACTTC. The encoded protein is CASSLSGTGAYEQYF.

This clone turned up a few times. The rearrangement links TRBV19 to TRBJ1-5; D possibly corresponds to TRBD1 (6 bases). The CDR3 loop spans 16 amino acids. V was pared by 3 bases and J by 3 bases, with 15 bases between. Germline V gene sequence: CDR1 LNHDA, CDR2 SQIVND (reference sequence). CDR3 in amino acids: CASSIGLGTYNQPQHF. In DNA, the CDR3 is TGTGCCAGTAGTATCGGTCTCGGGACATACAATCAGCCCCAGCATTTT.

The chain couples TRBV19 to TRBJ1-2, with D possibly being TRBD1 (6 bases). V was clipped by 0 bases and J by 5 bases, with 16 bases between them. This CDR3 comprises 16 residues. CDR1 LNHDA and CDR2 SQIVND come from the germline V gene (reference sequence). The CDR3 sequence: CASSIDLQTGTYGYTF. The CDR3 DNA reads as TGTGCCAGTAGTATAGATCTACAGACAGGAACATATGGCTACACCTTC.

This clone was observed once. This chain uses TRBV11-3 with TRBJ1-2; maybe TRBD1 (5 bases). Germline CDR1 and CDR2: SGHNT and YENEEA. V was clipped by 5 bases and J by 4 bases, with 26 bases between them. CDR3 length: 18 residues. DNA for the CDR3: TGTGCCAGCAGCACTTCCCACTTTCAGGGAAGGGAACTCTATGGCTACACCTTC. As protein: CASSTSHFQGRELYGYTF.

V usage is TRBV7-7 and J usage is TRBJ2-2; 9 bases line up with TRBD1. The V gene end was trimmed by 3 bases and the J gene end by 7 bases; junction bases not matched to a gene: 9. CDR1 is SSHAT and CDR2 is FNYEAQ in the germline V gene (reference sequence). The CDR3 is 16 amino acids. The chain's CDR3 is CASSFSPTGGGGELFF. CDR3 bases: TGTGCCAGCAGCTTCTCCCCCACAGGGGGCGGCGGGGAGCTGTTTTTT.

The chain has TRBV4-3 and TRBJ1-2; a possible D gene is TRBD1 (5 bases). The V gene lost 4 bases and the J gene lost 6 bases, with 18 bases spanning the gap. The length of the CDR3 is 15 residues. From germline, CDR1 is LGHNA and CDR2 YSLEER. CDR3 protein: CASSPGTPGRDGYTF. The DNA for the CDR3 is TGCGCCAGCAGCCCCGGGACTCCCGGTCGGGATGGCTACACCTTC.